This T cell receptor beta chain was retrieved from a study of regulatory T cells in long-lasting Graves disease. Trimming stripped 5 bases from V and 5 bases from J, with 18 bases between. CDR1 and CDR2 from the germline V gene are MNHEY and SMNVEV (reference sequence). CDR3 length equals 15 residues. TCR beta libraries were built with iRepertoire HTBI primers and Arm-PCR of CDR3 regions. MiXCR was run by TCRdb on the multiplex PCR reads, yielding one entry per CDR3 protein. The sample records about 420,000 distinct CDR3 sequences, less than 20% being singletons. This clonotype was detected a few times. Indicated time point: newly diagnosed GD, antithyroid drugs for less than 3 months. PBMCs provided the RNA from which the TCR library was made. This sample also belongs to another study, concerning T cells in Graves' hyperthyroidism and ophthalmopathy.

The chain carries TRBV27 and TRBJ1-2; possibly TRBD1 for D (6 bases). This TCR was recovered from a woman between 18 and 30 years old with Graves disease. This sample comprised peripheral blood mononuclear cells (PBMCs), obtained at new diagnosis, from a patient treated with antithyroid drugs. CDR3 DNA sequence: TGTGCCAGCAGTCCATCAGGGGTCCCCCTTTATGGCTACACCTTC. Its translation: CASSPSGVPLYGYTF.